This T cell receptor beta chain was captured in a study of blood T cell repertoires in COVID-19. Study details: Acute and convalescent COVID-19 specimens originated in the United States, Italy and Spain. PBMCs, B-cell-depleted T cells, or T cells were the source of the cDNA or gDNA that made up the material.

Generated by immunoSEQ multiplex PCR, the TCRdb table keeps only in-frame clones and is missing some. In the table there are 150,000 or so clones, roughly nine tenths of which are singletons. Followed longitudinally, the Seattle patients had been enrolled during active infection. This sequence was found in a woman aged 65 to 85 with COVID-19, enrolled during active disease. The sequenced sample consisted of peripheral blood.

This chain's CDR3 is CASRMEQGNEQFF. The DNA for the CDR3 is TGTGCCAGCAGGATGGAACAGGGCAATGAGCAGTTCTTC. The rearrangement uses TRBV2 and TRBJ2-1; possible D gene TRBD1, 6 bases. CDR1 and CDR2 (germline): SNHLY, FYNNEI. V was clipped by 6 bases and J by 6 bases, with 12 bases between them. This CDR3 has 13 amino acids.